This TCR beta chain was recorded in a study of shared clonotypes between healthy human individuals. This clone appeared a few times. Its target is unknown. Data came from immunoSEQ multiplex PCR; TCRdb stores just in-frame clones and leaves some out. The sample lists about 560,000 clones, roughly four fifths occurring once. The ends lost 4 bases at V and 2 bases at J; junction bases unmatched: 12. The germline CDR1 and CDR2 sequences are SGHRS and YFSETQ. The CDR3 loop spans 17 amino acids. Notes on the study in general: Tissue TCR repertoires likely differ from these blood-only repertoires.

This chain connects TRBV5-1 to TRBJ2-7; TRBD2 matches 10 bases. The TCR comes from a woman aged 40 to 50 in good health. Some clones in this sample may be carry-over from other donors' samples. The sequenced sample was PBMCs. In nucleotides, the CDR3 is TGCGCCAGCAGCCAAGTAGTAACTAGCGGGACTACCTACGAGCAGTACTTC. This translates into CASSQVVTSGTTYEQYF.